Shown below are 13 T cell receptor beta chains from a single sample sequenced in a study of shared clonotypes between healthy human individuals. Clones were sequenced by immunoSEQ multiplex PCR, and TCRdb holds only the in-frame ones, with some missing. The sample yields 2.3 million or so clones, approximately 95% seen once. The sequenced sample was naive CD4+ T cells from PBMCs. Documented subset: CD45RA+ positively selected. The source is a man between 18 and 29 years old in good health. Some clones in this sample may be carry-over from other donors' samples.

The chain has TRBV4-1 and TRBJ2-3; D ambiguous. The CDR3 sequence is 16 residues long. The V and J ends lost 2 bases and 0 bases respectively, with 12 bases between them. Per the germline V gene, CDR1 is MGHRA and CDR2 is YSYEKL. This CDR3 is CASSQFGVHSTDTQYF. In nucleotides, the CDR3 is TGCGCCAGCAGCCAATTTGGGGTACATAGCACAGATACGCAGTATTTT.

A remark on this clone: The sample carries other DNA sequences with the same CDR3. This chain connects TRBV28 to TRBJ1-4; 8 positions agree with TRBD1. Germline assignment: CDR1 MDHEN and CDR2 SYDVKM. The length of the CDR3 is 15 residues. The V gene end was trimmed by 8 bases and the J gene end by 0 bases; junction bases not matched to a gene: 5. CDR3 bases: TGTGCCAGCCACACAGGGGGGGCAACTAATGAAAAACTGTTTTTT. Encoded protein: CASHTGGATNEKLFF.

V is TRBV7-8 and J is TRBJ1-4; D is uncertain. CDR3 length: 12 amino acids. Germline CDR1 reads SGHVS; CDR2 reads FQNEAQ. Deletions cut 2 bases from V and 15 bases from J, with 13 bases between. CDR3 DNA: TGTGCCAGCAGCTTACCGGGCAGACCGTTGTTTTTT. As protein: CASSLPGRPLFF.

V and J are TRBV5-1 and TRBJ2-7, with TRBD1 matching 7 bases. The CDR3 totals 18 residues. Germline trimming cut 0 bases from V and 4 bases from J; bases unmatched to any gene: 16. The germline V gene has CDR1 SGHRS and CDR2 YFSETQ. The CDR3 reads CASSLDGTSQGPLYEQYF. CDR3 bases: TGCGCCAGCAGCTTGGACGGGACCTCACAGGGGCCGTTATACGAGCAGTACTTC.

The CDR3 loop is CASSGQGPPDTQYF. In DNA form, the CDR3 reads TGTGCCAGCAGTGGCCAGGGTCCCCCAGATACGCAGTATTTT. The chain links TRBV2 to TRBJ2-3; D perhaps matches TRBD1 (5 bases). V was shortened by 4 bases and J by 4 bases, with 12 bases between the two germline ends. CDR3 length equals 14 residues. Germline V gene data show CDR1 as SNHLY and CDR2 as FYNNEI. Based on the CDR3 plus reference TRBV2 and TRBJ2-3, the full variable domain is EPEVTQTPSHQVTQMGQEVILRCVPISNHLYFYWYRQILGQKVEFLVSFYNNEISEKSEIFDDQFSVERPDGSNFTLKIRSTKLEDSAMYFCASSGQGPPDTQYFGPGTRLTVL.

This clone was counted once. Within the sample, other DNA sequences also encode this same CDR3. This chain connects TRBV19 to TRBJ2-2; the match to TRBD2 covers 7 bases. Germline V gene data show CDR1 as LNHDA and CDR2 as SQIVND (reference sequence). V was clipped by 3 bases and J by 6 bases; unmatched bases: 1. The CDR3 sequence is 13 residues long. CDR3 sequence reads: CASSIRGAGELFF. The CDR3 DNA reads TGTGCCAGTAGTATCCGGGGGGCCGGGGAGCTGTTTTTT.

This clone was recorded only once. This sequence joins TRBV15 and TRBJ2-1, with D unclear. Trimming shortened V by 3 bases and J by 7 bases, and 13 bases separated the two germline ends. Germline CDR1 is LNHNV and CDR2 is YYDKDF (reference sequence). This CDR3 is 14 amino acids long. CDR3: CATSSTKWLNEQFF. For the CDR3, the DNA is TGTGCCACCAGCAGTACCAAGTGGTTGAATGAGCAGTTCTTC. Based on the CDR3 plus reference TRBV15 and TRBJ2-1, the full variable domain is DAMVIQNPRYQVTQFGKPVTLSCSQTLNHNVMYWYQQKSSQAPKLLFHYYDKDFNNEADTPDNFQSRRPNTSFCFLDIRSPGLGDTAMYLCATSSTKWLNEQFFGPGTRLTVL.

This clone was seen a single time. The V gene is TRBV14, the J gene TRBJ1-4; D is ambiguous. The CDR3 has 15 residues. Trimming left V 4 bases short and J 0 bases short, with 9 bases between. The germline V gene has CDR1 SGHDN and CDR2 FVKESK. The CDR3 reads CASSPFGTTNEKLFF. The CDR3 nucleotides read TGTGCCAGCAGCCCATTCGGGACAACTAATGAAAAACTGTTTTTT.

The genes are TRBV4-1 and TRBJ2-4; the match to TRBD1 covers 7 bases. V lost 0 bases and J lost 6; bases outside the gene matches: 5. This CDR3 has 15 residues. The V gene's germline CDR1 is MGHRA and CDR2 YSYEKL. CDR3 coding DNA: TGCGCCAGCAGCCAAGATGAGGGGGCGGGAAACATTCAGTACTTC. The encoded protein is CASSQDEGAGNIQYF.

In the case of this clone: Other nucleotide sequences from this sample produce the same CDR3. The CDR3 spells CASSQGRGAYEQYF. The CDR3 DNA follows: TGTGCCAGCTCACAGGGAAGGGGAGCCTACGAGCAGTACTTC. The rearrangement joins TRBV18 to TRBJ2-7; TRBD1 or TRBD2 may be the D gene (5 bases each). CDR3 length: 14 amino acids. Trimming removed 4 bases at V and 2 bases at J, with 12 bases between. The germline CDR1 and CDR2 sequences are KGHSH and LQKENI.

The rearrangement joins TRBV28 to TRBJ1-2; D call uncertain. Germline V gene sequence: CDR1 MDHEN, CDR2 SYDVKM. The CDR3 sequence is 11 residues long. Trimming took 7 bases from V and 3 from J, leaving 6 bases between them. Here the CDR3 reads CASMVDYGYTF. The CDR3 nucleotides are TGTGCCAGCATGGTGGACTATGGCTACACCTTC.

The chain carries TRBV15 and TRBJ2-7, with D tentatively TRBD2 (6 bases). V was cut by 0 bases and J by 1 base, with 13 bases left in between. Looked up from germline, CDR1 is LNHNV and CDR2 is YYDKDF (reference sequence). CDR3 length: 16 residues. The CDR3 DNA reads as TGTGCCACCAGCAGAGAAGGGACTCCCGAATCCTACGAGCAGTACTTC. It specifies CATSREGTPESYEQYF.

The chain joins TRBV5-1 to TRBJ1-2; D is uncertain. This CDR3 contains 14 residues. Trimming cost V 0 bases and J 4 bases, with 10 bases left between them. CDR1 is SGHRS, CDR2 YFSETQ, per germline. The DNA for the CDR3 is TGCGCCAGCAGCTTGGCGGGGTATTCCTATGGCTACACCTTC. This encodes CASSLAGYSYGYTF.